One and the same sample provided the 3 T cell receptor beta chains below, sequenced in a study of metastatic and nonmetastatic thyroid tumors. MiXCR re-clonotyped the PCR reads for TCRdb. Among some 16,000 clones, roughly 26% were seen once, and the ten largest hold around an eighth. No patient received treatment before thyroid surgery. Sequenced material: tumor tissue. These receptors came from a male donor with papillary thyroid cancer or a benign thyroid nodule (not recorded which). Some clones in this sample may be carry-over from other donors' samples.

The J gene is TRBJ2-7, the V gene TRBV7-3; 8 nucleotides agree with TRBD2. Trimming at V came to 5 bases and at J to 2 bases, leaving 5 bases not matched to a gene. Germline assignment: CDR1 SGHTA and CDR2 FQGTGA. This CDR3 has 14 residues. For the CDR3, the DNA is TGTGCCAGCAGCCCCAGCGGGAGCCCCTACGAGCAGTACTTC. This gives the protein CASSPSGSPYEQYF.

V usage is TRBV6-5 and J usage is TRBJ2-2; D uncertain. Trimming took off 3 bases at V and 7 bases at J, with 9 bases between the two ends. The CDR3 is 13 residues long. Germline loops: CDR1 MNHEY, CDR2 SVGAGI. In DNA, the CDR3 is TGTGCCAGCAGTTATGATGGTTTCGGGGAGCTGTTTTTT. Translation: CASSYDGFGELFF.

The chain joins TRBV20-1 to TRBJ2-7; TRBD2 aligns across 14 bases. Losses at the gene ends were 3 bases for V and 0 bases for J; bases not matched to a gene: 7. CDR3 size: 17 residues. Germline CDR1 reads DFQATT; CDR2 reads SNEGSKA (reference sequence). CDR3 in amino acids: CSARGTSGRFLSYEQYF. The CDR3 coding sequence is TGCAGTGCTAGGGGGACTAGCGGGAGATTCCTCTCCTACGAGCAGTACTTC.